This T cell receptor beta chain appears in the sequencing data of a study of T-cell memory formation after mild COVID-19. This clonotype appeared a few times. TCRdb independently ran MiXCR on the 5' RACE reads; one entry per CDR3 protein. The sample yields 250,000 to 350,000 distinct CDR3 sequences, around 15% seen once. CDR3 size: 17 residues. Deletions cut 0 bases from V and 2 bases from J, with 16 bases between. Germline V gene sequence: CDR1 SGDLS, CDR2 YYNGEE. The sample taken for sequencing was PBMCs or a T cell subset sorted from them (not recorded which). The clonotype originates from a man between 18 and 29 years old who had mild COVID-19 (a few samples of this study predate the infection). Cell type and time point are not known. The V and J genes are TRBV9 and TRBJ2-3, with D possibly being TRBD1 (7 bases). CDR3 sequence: CASSVGLGGQPTDTQYF. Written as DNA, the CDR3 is TGTGCCAGCAGCGTAGGTTTGGGGGGACAGCCCACAGATACGCAGTATTTT.